This is a list of T cell receptor beta chains from one sample in a study of blood T cell repertoires in COVID-19. TCRdb's copy holds only in-frame clones and misses some; the assay was immunoSEQ multiplex PCR. The sample gives 29,000 or so clones, roughly 87% of which show up once; 9% to 10% is in the top ten. What was sequenced was peripheral blood. The receptors come from a human donor in a cohort sampled during active COVID-19. Each CDR3 is given with its conserved first and last residue. Fields, in order: clone size, D gene, V gene, J gene, CDR3 DNA, CDR3 protein. D genes are given only for firm matches. The listing skips clone size in some rows; elsewhere it reads once, few, many or a size class.

NA	TRBD1	TRBV19	TRBJ1-6	TGTGCCAGTAGTATCTATCGGACAGGGGGCTCCTATAATTCACCCCTCCACTTT	CASSIYRTGGSYNSPLHF
NA	NA	TRBV2	TRBJ1-6	TGTGCCAGCAGGATACAGAGCTCCTATAATTCACCCCTCCACTTT	CASRIQSSYNSPLHF
once	TRBD1	TRBV19	TRBJ2-2	TGTGCCAGTATTTGGGGACAGGGGGCCGGGGAGCTGTTTTTT	CASIWGQGAGELFF
NA	TRBD1	TRBV4-3	TRBJ2-1	TGCGCCAGCAGCCAAGTTCAGGGGGCAACCTACAATGAGCAGTTCTTC	CASSQVQGATYNEQFF
once	NA	TRBV6-5	TRBJ2-2	TGTGCCAGCAGTCAGGGCAGGGCCGGCACCGGGGAGCTGTTTTTT	CASSQGRAGTGELFF
NA	NA	TRBV5-1	TRBJ1-1	TGCGCCAGCAGCTTGGCGGACAGGAACACTGAAGCTTTCTTT	CASSLADRNTEAFF
NA	TRBD2	TRBV28	TRBJ2-5	TGTGCCAGCAGTCCAGGGACTAGCGGCCTCCAAGAGACCCAGTACTTC	CASSPGTSGLQETQYF
NA	NA	TRBV30	TRBJ1-2	TGTGCCTGGTTCGGACACTCGGGCTACACCTTC	CAWFGHSGYTF
NA	TRBD2	TRBV4-3	TRBJ2-2	TGCGCCAGCAGCCAAGAGTGGGTAGCGGGGGGGCGCACCGGGGAGCTGTTTTTT	CASSQEWVAGGRTGELFF
NA	TRBD2	TRBV6-4	TRBJ2-1	TGTGCCAGCAGTCCGAGCGGGGGTACCTACAATGAGCAGTTCTTC	CASSPSGGTYNEQFF
NA	NA	TRBV6-6	TRBJ1-5	TGTGCCAGCAGGGTCCCAGGGGGCAATCAGCCCCAGCATTTT	CASRVPGGNQPQHF
NA	NA	TRBV9	TRBJ1-3	TGTGCCAGCAGCGTAGTCCCAGGGGGAAACACCATATATTTT	CASSVVPGGNTIYF
NA	NA	TRBV9	TRBJ1-1	TGTGCCAGCAGCCCACGCGCGGCGGAGAACACTGAAGCTTTCTTT	CASSPRAAENTEAFF
NA	TRBD1	TRBV5-1	TRBJ2-2	TGCGCCAGCAGCTCCCCCGGGACAGGGAAAGGGAAGGGGACCGGGGAGCTGTTTTTT	CASSSPGTGKGKGTGELFF
NA	NA	TRBV4-1	TRBJ1-2	TGCGCCAGCAGCCCAGAAATCGACAGGCACTATGGCTACACCTTC	CASSPEIDRHYGYTF
NA	TRBD1	TRBV5-6	TRBJ1-3	TGTGCCAGCAGCTTGGAAGGGACAGGGGCCTCTTCTGGAAACACCATATATTTT	CASSLEGTGASSGNTIYF
few	NA	TRBV7-9	TRBJ1-6	TGTGCCAGCAGCTCCGGACAGCTGGTCTATAATTCACCCCTCCACTTT	CASSSGQLVYNSPLHF